This section outlines one T cell receptor (beta chain) sequence together with its context. Its target is unknown. This sample was taken from a study of cytomegalovirus exposure and HLA in healthy donors. Study results and caveats: In a later analysis, a missense DCLRE1C variant was linked to TCR beta V- and J-gene trimming. An analysis that came later showed most CMV-associated TCR beta chains appearing HLA-restricted.

PCR involved 60 Vbeta and 13 Jbeta primers. Profiled with immunoSEQ multiplex PCR; TCRdb holds only in-frame clones, not every one. The table has approximately 110,000 clones, 65% to 85% seen once; the top ten hold about 5.8%. The V gene lost 4 bases and the J gene lost 8 bases, with 21 bases spanning the gap. Germline V gene data show CDR1 as LNHDA and CDR2 as SQIVND (reference sequence). The CDR3 consists of 16 residues. The sequenced sample was PBMCs. The sequence derives from a male donor in good health and CMV-seronegative. The V call is TRBV19, the J call TRBJ2-1; possible D gene TRBD2, 6 bases. The CDR3 coding sequence is TGTGCCAGTAGTAGACGAGACGTGTCCGGAGGGCATGAGCAGTTCTTC. As protein: CASSRRDVSGGHEQFF.